Sequencing of this T cell receptor (beta chain) was carried out in a study of T cells in Graves' hyperthyroidism and ophthalmopathy (dated by TCRdb to between 2019 and 2020). About the investigation overall: A discovery cohort of roughly 100 patients, about 40 with Graves' ophthalmopathy and 55 to 65 with stable Graves' hyperthyroidism, was used to find distinguishing TCR V-J signatures. Prospective prediction of ophthalmopathy was tested in an independent validation cohort consisting of roughly 20 hyperthyroidism patients and more than 15 patients who later progressed to ophthalmopathy. For training and testing, the roughly 100 patients in the discovery cohort were randomly divided in a 7:3 ratio. In more than five Graves' hyperthyroidism patients, the study also compared T-cell repertoires from thyroid tissue with T-cell repertoires from blood. Once sampling was done, hyperthyroidism patients were given methimazole at a starting dose of 30 mg daily, whereas ophthalmopathy patients were given high-dose intravenous methylprednisolone. The paper reports TCR Vbeta CDR3 sequencing of more than 120 peripheral blood samples: around 45 ophthalmopathy, under 80 hyperthyroidism and 17 progressor patients. Results and caveats for the whole study, not just this receptor: Sample size was not statistically predetermined, and investigators were not blinded to group allocation. A model built on a 13 V-J signature distinguished ophthalmopathy from stable hyperthyroidism, reaching around 87% sensitivity and 81.08% specificity in cross-validation and 80%/75% in testing. In validation, the model predicted progression to ophthalmopathy with approximately 70% sensitivity and about 72% specificity, a median of 6.5 months before onset. Most expanded thyroid clonotypes (frequency above 0.001) were also found in blood, which suggests that blood repertoires may mirror thyroid immune responses.

This clonotype was detected only a few times. Its cognate antigen has yet to be identified. Base quality data are lacking; no much larger clone is found one base away. Compared with germline, V lacks 6 bases and J lacks 5 bases; bases without a gene match: 5. The CDR3 starts with the cysteine, ends with the phenylalanine, and has 13 residues. Of all the DNA, just the CDR3 is kept, 39 bases in frame from base 1. Looking up the germline V gene yields CDR1 SQVTM and CDR2 ANQGSEA. Amplification of TCR beta CDR3 regions was carried out from RNA transcripts. The TCR CDR3 was subjected to a first round of RT-PCR using the HTBI primer set and the Qiagen OneStep RT-PCR kit. A second multiplex PCR round built the libraries, followed by size selection and purification. The libraries were sequenced on an Illumina HiSeq2000 using paired-end 100 bp reads. The original pipeline was this. Raw data were processed with SOAPnuke, discarding reads with adapters, uncalled bases, mean Phred below 15, or no exact constant-primer or identifier match. High-quality paired reads were merged with COPE v1.2.5, and unique nucleotide sequences were defined as clonotypes. Clonotypes were aligned to IMGT TRBV, TRBD and TRBJ reference segments using MiTCR v1.1. Only V-J combinations with frequency above 0.0001, covering approximately 99% of repertoires, were analysed. A TCS score was defined as the ratio of F50 (clonal expansion) to E x V (chaos), with BLOSUM62-based TCRdist applied between CDR3 peptides within each V-J. Welch's t-statistics and random forest reduced roughly 500 V-J features to roughly 13, which were used in a naive Bayes classifier (R e1071). The Morisita-Horn index was used to measure how similar the thyroid and blood repertoires were. TCRdb trimmed the raw reads at Q25, called clones with MiXCR and kept productive beta chains. Rows with a matching CDR3 protein are joined into one entry that keeps the most common DNA and genes. The V and J calls reflect TCRdb's pipeline rather than the authors' work. For this sample there are a few hundred thousand distinct CDR3 sequences; 46% appear just once. About 8% of the sample rests with the top ten.

Stable Graves' hyperthyroidism was defined as the absence of progression to ophthalmopathy over 18 months of follow-up. Hyperthyroidism patients were newly diagnosed, had a disease duration of under 2 months, and were aged 18 to 65 years. Patients with uncontrolled infections, other autoimmune diseases, pregnancy or lactation were excluded. Diagnoses relied on clinical symptoms, serum thyroxine and TRAb, thyroid ultrasound and orbital computed tomography. Total RNA was extracted using Trizol reagent, and RNA quality was assessed on an Agilent 2100 Bioanalyzer. The sample taken for sequencing was peripheral blood or thyroid tissue (not recorded which). This TCR came from a woman under 30 with Graves' hyperthyroidism. This receptor chain uses TRBV29-1 and TRBJ1-1; 11 of the junction bases match TRBD1. At the DNA level, the sequence is TGCAGCGTCACCGGGACAGGGGGAACTGAAGCTTTCTTT. This is translated as CSVTGTGGTEAFF.